The rows below give T cell receptor beta chains drawn from one sample of a study of Ad26.COV2.S vaccination and SARS-CoV-2 variants. Libraries were prepared by immunoSEQ multiplex PCR; TCRdb keeps only in-frame clonotypes and omits some of them. The sample yields fewer than 500,000 clones, 80% to 95% seen once. Sequencing was performed on peripheral blood, taken in a trial of Ad26.COV2.S vaccine versus placebo. The origin of the receptors is a person between 18 and 65 years old who received the Ad26.COV2.S COVID-19 vaccine or a placebo. Both conserved end residues are part of each CDR3. A D gene is named only where the DNA matches it firmly. The size entry is marked missing in some rows and otherwise reads once, few, many or a size class.

>.|TRBJ2-1|TRBV7-3|TRBD2
CASSSAGTSGYNEQFF
TGTGCCAGCAGCTCCGCCGGGACTAGCGGCTACAATGAGCAGTTCTTC
>.|TRBJ2-3|TRBV9|.
CASSVVGDTDTQYF
TGTGCCAGCAGCGTAGTGGGGGACACAGATACGCAGTATTTT
>.|TRBJ2-2|TRBV20-1|.
CSARVRGELFF
TGCAGTGCTAGAGTTCGTGGGGAGCTGTTTTTT
>.|TRBJ1-1|TRBV12-3/TRBV12-4|.
CASSPGGGTEAFF
TGTGCCAGCAGCCCGGGGGGGGGTACTGAAGCTTTCTTT
>.|TRBJ2-1|TRBV7-9|.
CASSPGMALNEQFF
TGTGCCAGCAGCCCGGGTATGGCTTTAAATGAGCAGTTCTTC
>.|TRBJ2-5|TRBV7-2|TRBD2
CASSLGSSGSPQETQYF
TGTGCCAGCAGCTTAGGGTCCAGCGGGAGCCCTCAAGAGACCCAGTACTTC
>.|TRBJ1-5|TRBV19|TRBD1
CSTGGNQPQHF
TGCTCAACAGGGGGCAATCAGCCCCAGCATTTT
>.|TRBJ1-1|TRBV27|.
CASSFFPPRGAPQNTEAFF
TGTGCCAGCAGTTTTTTCCCCCCCAGGGGCGCCCCCCAGAACACTGAAGCTTTCTTT
>.|TRBJ2-1|TRBV29-1|.
CSVEGGAVIYNEQFF
TGCAGCGTTGAGGGAGGAGCGGTTATCTACAATGAGCAGTTCTTC
>once|TRBJ2-3|TRBV4-1|.
CASSQPDRSTDTQYF
TGCGCCAGCAGCCAGCCCGACAGAAGCACAGATACGCAGTATTTT
>.|TRBJ2-2|TRBV30|.
CAWKLSANTGELFF
TGTGCCTGGAAACTGTCCGCGAACACCGGGGAGCTGTTTTTT
>.|TRBJ2-6|TRBV9|TRBD2
CASSVTGLAGGLGANVLTF
TGTGCCAGCAGCGTAACAGGACTAGCGGGAGGGCTTGGGGCCAACGTCCTGACTTTC
>once|TRBJ2-3|TRBV6-5|.
CASSYSGQGTDTQYF
TGTGCCAGCAGTTACTCGGGGCAGGGCACAGATACGCAGTATTTT
>.|TRBJ2-1|TRBV27|.
CASSTQTPNEQFF
TGTGCCAGCAGTACACAGACGCCTAATGAGCAGTTCTTC
>few|TRBJ1-1|TRBV12-3/TRBV12-4|.
CASSSPSIEAFF
TGTGCCAGCAGTTCTCCGAGCATAGAAGCTTTCTTT